Below are 19 T cell receptor beta chains sequenced from a single sample in a study of T cell responses to AZD1222 COVID-19 vaccine. Sequenced by immunoSEQ multiplex PCR; TCRdb stores in-frame clones only, minus some. The sample has 130,000 to 150,000 clones; roughly four fifths are singletons. The sample in question was peripheral blood, obtained on day 0 of MenACWY control vaccination. The receptor source for this set is an adult in good health.

The genes are TRBV27 and TRBJ1-1; 8 nucleotides agree with TRBD1. This CDR3 region has 15 residues. V lost 0 bases and J lost 4; bases outside the gene matches: 4. Looked up from germline, CDR1 is MNHEY and CDR2 is SMNVEV (reference sequence). The CDR3 region is CASSLSQGAPTEAFF. CDR3 coding DNA: TGTGCCAGCAGTTTATCGCAGGGGGCGCCCACTGAAGCTTTCTTT.

This clone was counted between two and nine times. J is TRBJ1-6 and V is TRBV3-1 (or the pseudogene TRBV3-2); 9 positions agree with TRBD1. From germline, CDR1 is LGHDT and CDR2 YNNKEL (reference sequence). The J segment lost 6 bases and the V segment lost 4 bases, leaving 1 base of the junction unmatched. This CDR3 contains 14 residues. CDR3 region: CASSPTGGNSPLHF. CDR3 bases: TGTGCCAGCAGCCCGACAGGGGGTAATTCACCCCTCCACTTT.

This clone was detected only a few times. The chain employs TRBV24-1 and TRBJ2-2, with 8 positions matching TRBD2. The V gene's germline CDR1 is KGHDR and CDR2 SFDVKD. The junction had 5 bases not matched to a gene; V was cut back by 0 bases and J by 3 bases. The CDR3 consists of 17 residues. The CDR3 is CATSDLSAGGDTGELFF. DNA of the CDR3: TGTGCCACCAGTGATTTGTCGGCGGGGGGAGACACCGGGGAGCTGTTTTTT.

V gene TRBV3-1 (or the pseudogene TRBV3-2) combines with J gene TRBJ1-2; weak D call: TRBD1 (5 bases). The germline CDR1 and CDR2 sequences are LGHDT and YNNKEL (reference sequence). Trimming took 3 bases from V and 5 from J, leaving 16 bases between them. This CDR3 spans 15 amino acids. CDR3 DNA sequence: TGTGCCAGCAGCCAGGGGAGCCAGGGCTCATATGGCTACACCTTC. Translated, it gives CASSQGSQGSYGYTF.

The V call is TRBV5-1, the J call TRBJ2-2; the match to TRBD1 covers 7 bases. The J segment lost 3 bases and the V segment lost 0 bases, leaving 2 bases of the junction unmatched. Germline CDR1 and CDR2: SGHRS and YFSETQ. CDR3 size: 15 residues. The CDR3 sequence: CASSLGTGDTGELFF. CDR3 coding DNA: TGCGCCAGCAGCTTGGGTACAGGGGACACCGGGGAGCTGTTTTTT. The full variable domain, rest sourced from reference TRBV5-1 and TRBJ2-2, is KAGVTQTPRYLIKTRGQQVTLSCSPISGHRSVSWYQQTPGQGLQFLFEYFSETQRNKGNFPGRFSGRQFSNSRSEMNVSTLELGDSALYLCASSLGTGDTGELFFGEGSRLTVL.

The rearrangement joins TRBV24-1 to TRBJ2-3; 7 bases agree with TRBD1. The CDR3 consists of 15 residues. Germline values: CDR1 KGHDR, CDR2 SFDVKD. V lost 3 bases and J lost 2; bases outside the gene matches: 4. CDR3 region: CATSDRTGNTDTQYF. The CDR3 bases are TGTGCCACCAGTGATCGGACAGGAAACACAGATACGCAGTATTTT.

This clone was counted a few times. The chain uses TRBV11-1 and TRBJ1-6, with D possibly being TRBD1 (6 bases). V shed 2 bases and J shed 10 bases, with 12 bases lying between them. CDR1 SGHAT and CDR2 FQDESV come from the germline V gene (reference sequence). This CDR3 comprises 14 residues. The CDR3: CASSLPGHSSPLHF. CDR3 nucleotides: TGTGCCAGCAGCTTACCGGGACATTCCTCACCCCTCCACTTT. Full variable domain (rest looked up from reference TRBV11-1 and TRBJ1-6): EAEVAQSPRYKITEKSQAVAFWCDPISGHATLYWYRQILGQGPELLVQFQDESVVDDSQLPKDRFSAERLKGVDSTLKIQPAELGDSAMYLCASSLPGHSSPLHFGNGTRLTVT.

The CDR3 protein is CSVGWGDNEKLFF. CDR3 sequence (DNA): TGCAGCGTTGGATGGGGGGATAATGAAAAACTGTTTTTT. This sequence joins TRBV29-1 and TRBJ1-4, with D perhaps matching TRBD1 (5 bases). Germline V CDR1 and CDR2: SQVTM, ANQGSEA. V was cut by 4 bases and J by 4 bases, with 10 bases left in between. The CDR3 is made up of 13 amino acids.

J is TRBJ1-2 and V is TRBV6-5; possibly TRBD1 for D (6 bases). The V gene lost 6 bases and the J gene lost 5 bases, with 10 bases spanning the gap. CDR1 is MNHEY, CDR2 SVGAGI, per germline. The CDR3 runs 12 residues. In DNA form, the CDR3 reads TGTGCCAGCAGGGACAGCCTTTATGGCTACACCTTC. This encodes CASRDSLYGYTF.

This sequence joins TRBV5-1 and TRBJ2-3; TRBD1 matches 7 bases. The CDR3 has 14 amino acids. CDR1 and CDR2 (germline): SGHRS, YFSETQ. V trimming: 6 bases; J trimming: 4 bases; junction bases outside the gene matches: 8. DNA of the CDR3: TGCGCCAGCAAGTCACTTCAGGGGGCAGATACGCAGTATTTT. Translating gives CASKSLQGADTQYF.

This chain links TRBV28 with TRBJ2-2; 8 bases map to TRBD1. Trimming took 3 bases from V and 6 from J; bases not matched to a gene: 3. This CDR3 has 14 residues. Looked up from germline, CDR1 is MDHEN and CDR2 is SYDVKM. As DNA, the CDR3 is TGTGCCAGCAGTTTGGACAGGGTGGCCGGGGAGCTGTTTTTT. Protein sequence: CASSLDRVAGELFF.

V usage is TRBV6-5 and J usage is TRBJ1-6; possible D gene TRBD1, 5 bases. Looked up from germline, CDR1 is MNHEY and CDR2 is SVGAGI. V was cut by 5 bases and J by 3 bases, with 11 bases left in between. There are 15 residues in the CDR3. The CDR3 DNA reads TGTGCCAGCAGTCTTGGACACATCTATAATTCACCCCTCCACTTT. Translated, it gives CASSLGHIYNSPLHF.

This chain joins TRBV7-6 and TRBJ2-1, with D possibly TRBD1 on 8 matching bases. The germline gives CDR1 SGHVS, CDR2 FNYEAQ. CDR3 length: 17 amino acids. Trimming pared 2 bases from V and 5 bases from J, leaving 19 bases between. The CDR3, as DNA: TGTGCCAGCAGCTTACGCCCCAACAGGGGGGGGAACAATGAGCAGTTCTTC. This codes for CASSLRPNRGGNNEQFF.

V and J are TRBV24-1 and TRBJ2-3, with TRBD2 identical over 13 bases. This CDR3 region has 16 residues. Germline CDR1 and CDR2: KGHDR and SFDVKD. J was trimmed by 8 bases and V by 4 bases; bases with no gene match: 8. The CDR3 DNA reads TGTGCCACCAGTGACCTGACTAGCGGGGGGCGCGGTACGCAGTATTTT. Encoded protein: CATSDLTSGGRGTQYF.

V is TRBV11-1 and J is TRBJ2-2; 7 positions match TRBD1. J gave up 1 base and V 7 bases, and 6 bases lay outside the gene matches. This CDR3 contains 15 residues. Germline values: CDR1 SGHAT, CDR2 FQDESV (reference sequence). The CDR3 loop is CASTNRDRNTGELFF. CDR3 nucleotide sequence: TGTGCCAGCACCAACCGGGACAGGAACACCGGGGAGCTGTTTTTT.

The V and J genes are TRBV19 and TRBJ1-2; D remains unclear. Trimming stripped 7 bases from V and 7 bases from J, with 19 bases between. Germline loops: CDR1 LNHDA, CDR2 SQIVND (reference sequence). This CDR3 has 14 residues. CDR3 DNA sequence: TGTGCCAGTACGGTTGGTGGGGTGAATGGTGGCTACACCTTC. This encodes CASTVGGVNGGYTF. Combining the CDR3 with reference TRBV19 and TRBJ1-2 gives the whole variable domain DGGITQSPKYLFRKEGQNVTLSCEQNLNHDAMYWYRQDPGQGLRLIYYSQIVNDFQKGDIAEGYSVSREKKESFPLTVTSAQKNPTAFYLCASTVGGVNGGYTFGSGTRLTVV.

The genes are TRBV29-1 and TRBJ1-6; 9 bases line up with TRBD1. V trimming: 7 bases; J trimming: 6 bases; junction bases outside the gene matches: 16. CDR1 is SQVTM, CDR2 ANQGSEA, per germline. The CDR3 has 17 amino acids. The CDR3 coding sequence is TGCAGCGGGGGGACAGGGAGGCCGCCGGTGGGTAATTCACCCCTCCACTTT. Translation: CSGGTGRPPVGNSPLHF.

The sample holds one count of this clone. J is TRBJ2-2 and V is TRBV5-1; 13 bases are shared with TRBD2. The trim removed 4 bases at V and 4 bases at J, leaving 7 bases unmatched. Germline CDR1 is SGHRS and CDR2 is YFSETQ. The CDR3 has 17 residues. The CDR3 DNA reads TGCGCCAGCAGCCCCGGACTAGCGGGGGCCTCCACCGGGGAGCTGTTTTTT. Protein product: CASSPGLAGASTGELFF.

This clone has just one count. The CDR3 region has the DNA TGTGCCACCAGTCAAAGACAGGGACGGAACACCATATATTTT. Translated, it gives CATSQRQGRNTIYF. The chain uses TRBV15 and TRBJ1-3; 7 bases map to TRBD1. Germline CDR1 reads LNHNV; CDR2 reads YYDKDF (reference sequence). The J segment lost 7 bases and the V segment lost 6 bases, leaving 9 bases of the junction unmatched. The CDR3 runs to 14 residues.